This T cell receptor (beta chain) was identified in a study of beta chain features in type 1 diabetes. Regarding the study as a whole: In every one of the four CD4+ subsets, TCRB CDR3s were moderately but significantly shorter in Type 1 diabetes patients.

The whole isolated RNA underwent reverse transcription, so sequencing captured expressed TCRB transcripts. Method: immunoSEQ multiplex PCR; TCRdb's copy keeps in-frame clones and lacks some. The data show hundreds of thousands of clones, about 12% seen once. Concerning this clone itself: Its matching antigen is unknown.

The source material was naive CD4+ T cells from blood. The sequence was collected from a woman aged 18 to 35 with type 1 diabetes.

The CDR3 sequence is CASSRTSGGRTDTQYF. CDR3 DNA: TGTGCCAGCAGCCGGACTAGCGGGGGGCGCACAGATACGCAGTATTTT. The chain is built from TRBV11-3 and TRBJ2-3, with TRBD2 matching 14 bases. The CDR3 is 16 residues long. Germline trimming cut 5 bases from V and 1 base from J; bases unmatched to any gene: 2. In germline, CDR1 is SGHNT, CDR2 YENEEA.